Described below is a single T cell receptor (beta chain) sequence and its context. V was cut by 6 bases and J by 0 bases, with 12 bases left in between. From germline, CDR1 is MNHEY and CDR2 SVGEGT. The CDR3 length is 15 residues. The data were produced by immunoSEQ multiplex PCR, yet TCRdb's version contains in-frame clones alone and is incomplete. The data hold some 130,000 clones, with approximately 83% observed a single time. The data were obtained in a study of blood T cell repertoires in COVID-19. Sequencing was carried out using peripheral blood. The V gene is TRBV6-2 or TRBV6-3, the J gene TRBJ2-1; D perhaps matches TRBD1 (5 bases). The clonotype originates from a woman in her 50s with acute or convalescent COVID-19. The CDR3 DNA reads TGTGCCAGCAGCCTCGACAGAGCCTCCTACAATGAGCAGTTCTTC. Its protein product is CASSLDRASYNEQFF.